The rows below give T cell receptor beta chains drawn from one sample of a study of blood T cell repertoires in COVID-19. The table came from immunoSEQ multiplex PCR; TCRdb's copy has only in-frame clones and leaves some out. The sample gives a few hundred thousand clones, around 87% of which show up once; approximately 2.3% is in the top ten. The sequenced sample was peripheral blood. Every receptor here comes from a woman between 45 and 65 years old with acute or convalescent COVID-19. The conserved cysteine and the conserved F or W are not part of the CDR3 here.

>TRBV6-5
ASSYSQGGDTIY
>TRBV19
ASSGDRVSYEQY
>TRBV29-1
SVESPRGYSNQPQH
>TRBV19
ASTQATGNEQY
>TRBV19
ASTVVGNNEQF
>TRBV30
AWTGGRIPYNEQF
>TRBV19
ASTPGRGGNQPQH
>TRBV27
ASSLIFPGTEAF
>TRBV7-2
ASSVRQGAGNTIY
>TRBV28
ASSLSYTKAGQPQH
>TRBV5-1
ASSLDARAGNTIY
>TRBV18
ARPPRGGDNTEAF
>TRBV6-5
ASRNRGTDTQY
>TRBV28
ASRRDSWNTEAF
>TRBV6-5
ASSGGLAGQETQY
>TRBV11-1
ASGRNQETQY
>TRBV6-5
ASSTPTGTAEAF